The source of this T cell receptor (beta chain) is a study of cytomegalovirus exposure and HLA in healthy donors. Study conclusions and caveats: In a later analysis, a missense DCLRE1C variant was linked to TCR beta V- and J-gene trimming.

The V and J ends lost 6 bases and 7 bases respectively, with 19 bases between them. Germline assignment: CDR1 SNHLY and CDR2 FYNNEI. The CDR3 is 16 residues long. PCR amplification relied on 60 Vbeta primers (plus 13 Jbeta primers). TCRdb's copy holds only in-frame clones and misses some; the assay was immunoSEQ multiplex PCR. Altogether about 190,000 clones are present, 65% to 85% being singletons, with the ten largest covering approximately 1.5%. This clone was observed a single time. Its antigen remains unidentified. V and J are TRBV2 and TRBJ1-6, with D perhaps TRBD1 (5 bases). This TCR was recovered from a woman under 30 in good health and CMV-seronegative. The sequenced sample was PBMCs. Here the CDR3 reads CASRTASGAGNSPLHF. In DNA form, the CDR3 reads TGTGCCAGCAGAACGGCCTCCGGGGCGGGAAATTCACCCCTCCACTTT.